This T cell receptor (beta chain) was identified during a study of blood T cell dynamics during melanoma immunotherapy. Across the whole study: First-line therapy was either pembrolizumab or nivolumab with ipilimumab for metastatic melanoma.

The time point denotes: pre-treatment baseline. No patient had earlier systemic cancer treatment, concurrent immunosuppressants, or another active cancer. The CDR3 sequence is 15 residues long. Unmatched junction bases numbered 2, after V lost 4 bases and J lost 0 bases. Germline V gives CDR1 SGHAT, CDR2 FQDESV (reference sequence). Only in-frame clones appear in the TCRdb table, and some are missing; sequencing was by immunoSEQ multiplex PCR. The table has a few thousand clones, more than 75% seen once. The TCR comes from a human donor with melanoma. The rearrangement uses TRBV11-1 and TRBJ2-4; TRBD2 matches at 8 bases. The sample in question was blood, obtained from a patient treated with checkpoint blockade. CDR3 loop: CASSSAGGAKNIQYF. The CDR3 nucleotides are TGTGCCAGCAGCTCGGCGGGGGGAGCCAAAAACATTCAGTACTTC.